The 6 T cell receptor beta chains listed next were all sequenced from one sample in a study of regulatory T cells in long-lasting Graves disease. Time point noted: newly diagnosed GD, antithyroid drugs for less than 3 months. Extracted RNA from PBMCs served as the source of the TCR library. Library construction for TCR beta used iRepertoire HTBI primers and Arm-PCR of CDR3 regions. TCRdb reprocessed the multiplex PCR reads with MiXCR, giving one entry per CDR3 protein. The repertoire holds roughly 350,000 distinct CDR3 sequences, 16% seen once, with 25% to 30% in the top ten. The same sample was also used in a study of T cells in Graves' hyperthyroidism and ophthalmopathy.

The specimen comprised peripheral blood mononuclear cells (PBMCs), sampled at new diagnosis, from a patient treated with antithyroid drugs. These receptors were collected from a middle-aged man with Graves disease.

This clonotype was recorded many times. This chain connects TRBV7-6 to TRBJ2-3, with 7 bases fitting TRBD2. CDR1 and CDR2 (germline): SGHVS, FNYEAQ. The CDR3 loop spans 17 amino acids. V was clipped by 0 bases and J by 0 bases; unmatched bases: 6. CDR3 in DNA: TGTGCCAGCAGCTTAGCCTGGAGGGGACTAAGCACAGATACGCAGTATTTT. Residues: CASSLAWRGLSTDTQYF.

In this sample, this clonotype turned up many times. The chain recombines TRBV20-1 with TRBJ2-1; the match to TRBD2 covers 8 bases. V gave up 3 bases and J gave up 10 bases; unmatched junction bases: 11. The V gene's germline CDR1 is DFQATT and CDR2 SNEGSKA (reference sequence). This CDR3 has 14 amino acids. CDR3 in amino acids: CSASIPGGPGEQFF. As DNA, the CDR3 is TGCAGTGCTAGTATCCCGGGGGGGCCTGGAGAGCAGTTCTTC.

This rearrangement joins TRBV20-1 to TRBJ1-6; D not certain. The germline V gene has CDR1 DFQATT and CDR2 SNEGSKA (reference sequence). This CDR3 contains 15 residues. Trimming removed 1 base at V and 2 bases at J, with 9 bases between. CDR3 protein: CSARVRAAYNSPLHF. CDR3 in DNA: TGCAGTGCTAGAGTTAGAGCTGCCTATAATTCACCCCTCCACTTT.

This clonotype occurred many times. The chain carries TRBV11-3 and TRBJ2-1; the match to TRBD2 covers 8 bases. The length of the CDR3 is 18 residues. Germline-derived CDR1 and CDR2 are SGHNT and YENEEA. J lost 0 bases, V lost 1 base, and 8 bases had no gene match. The CDR3 reads CASSLAQSSGGSYNEQFF. The CDR3 coding sequence is TGTGCCAGCAGCTTAGCCCAATCCAGCGGGGGCTCCTACAATGAGCAGTTCTTC.

This clonotype was seen a few times. For the CDR3, the DNA is TGTGCCAGCTCACCGCGTCGGGCGGGTCAACAAGAGACCCAGTACTTC. Its translation: CASSPRRAGQQETQYF. The rearrangement uses TRBV18 and TRBJ2-5; possible D gene TRBD2, 5 bases. CDR3 length: 16 residues. Germline lookup yields CDR1 KGHSH and CDR2 LQKENI. Between the trimmed V and J ends, which lost 3 bases and 2 bases, there was a span of 16 bases.

This clonotype was counted many times. The chain uses TRBV4-2 and TRBJ2-3; no reliable D call. V gave up 4 bases and J gave up 2 bases, with 13 bases separating them. In germline, CDR1 is LGHNA, CDR2 YNFKEQ. There are 15 residues in the CDR3. The CDR3 bases are TGTGCCAGCAGCCCGATCCCCCCGAACACAGATACGCAGTATTTT. Its translation: CASSPIPPNTDTQYF.